This T cell receptor (beta chain) is from a study of blood T cell repertoires in COVID-19. Study-wide background: T cells, B-cell-depleted T cells, or PBMCs provided the cDNA or gDNA that served as material.

How the authors handled the data: By means of reference gene primer amplification, nucleated cell counts were estimated. The repertoire was sequenced with immunoSEQ multiplex PCR; TCRdb's copy has only in-frame clones and lacks some. Clone size and V and J calls were adopted from that table, with D and trimming inferred from the DNA. The data show hundreds of thousands of clones, 90% seen once. Individuals drawn from 20 to 30 US areas were about 18 to 90 years old. Clinical history as reported by participants underpinned cohort assignment. This clone was observed a handful of times. Germline V gene sequence: CDR1 SEHNR, CDR2 FQNEAQ (reference sequence). Trimming left V 5 bases short and J 1 base short, with 18 bases between. There are 16 residues in the CDR3.

Sequenced sample: PBMCs or T cells enriched from blood (not recorded which). The sequence was collected from a young woman with acute COVID-19. This rearrangement joins TRBV7-9 to TRBJ2-7; a possible D gene is TRBD1 (6 bases). CDR3 amino acids: CASSPLELQGSYEQYF. In DNA, the CDR3 is TGTGCCAGCAGCCCACTAGAGCTACAGGGATCCTACGAGCAGTACTTC.